This T cell receptor beta chain was documented in a study of blood T cell repertoires in COVID-19. Study summary: The study drew acute and convalescent COVID-19 samples from the United States, Italy and Spain. T cells, B-cell-depleted T cells, or PBMCs supplied cDNA or gDNA.

In the authors' workflow: The authors estimated nucleated cell counts from reference gene primer amplification. Profiled with immunoSEQ multiplex PCR; TCRdb holds only in-frame clones, not every one. For V, J and clone size, that table is used; D and trimming come from the DNA. Counted here are 250,000 to 350,000 clones, around 89% occurring once; the ten biggest clones make up around 0.88%. The sample comprised peripheral blood. The clonotype was recovered from a man aged 30 to 45 with acute or convalescent COVID-19.

The DNA for the CDR3 is TGTGCCAGCAGCTTGGCCGCGAACTACAGGGTTGACTATGGCTACACCTTC. Amino acids: CASSLAANYRVDYGYTF. This rearrangement joins TRBV5-8 to TRBJ1-2; tentatively, D is TRBD1 (6 bases). Germline V gene data show CDR1 as SGHTS and CDR2 as YDEGEE. Trimming took off 0 bases at V and 3 bases at J, with 18 bases between the two ends. CDR3 size: 17 residues.